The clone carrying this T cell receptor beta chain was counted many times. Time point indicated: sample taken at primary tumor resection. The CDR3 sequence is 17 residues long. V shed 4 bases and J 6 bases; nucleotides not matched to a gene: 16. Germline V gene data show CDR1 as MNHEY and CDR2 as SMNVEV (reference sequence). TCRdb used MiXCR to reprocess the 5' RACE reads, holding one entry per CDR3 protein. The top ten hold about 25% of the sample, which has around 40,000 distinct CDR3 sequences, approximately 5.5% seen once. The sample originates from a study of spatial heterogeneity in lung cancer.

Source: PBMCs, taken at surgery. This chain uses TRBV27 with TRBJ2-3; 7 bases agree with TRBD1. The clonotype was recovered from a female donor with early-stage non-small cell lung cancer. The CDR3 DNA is TGTGCCAGCAGTTCTGGCCAACTGTCATACAGGGGTGATACGCAGTATTTT. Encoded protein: CASSSGQLSYRGDTQYF.